This is a list of T cell receptor beta chains from one sample in a study of cytomegalovirus exposure and HLA in healthy donors. Sequencing was performed with immunoSEQ multiplex PCR; in TCRdb, only in-frame clones are kept and a portion is missing. Of about 150,000 clones in the sample, 64% are singletons; the top ten hold around 3%. The sequencing sample was made of PBMCs. The receptors come from a woman aged 25 to 45 in good health and CMV-seropositive. Both conserved end residues are part of each CDR3. The order of the fields is V gene, clone size, D gene, J gene, CDR3 DNA, CDR3 protein. A D gene is named only where the DNA matches it firmly. The size field is filled for only some rows; it gives once, few, many or a size class.

V: TRBV4-1; size: NA; D: NA; J: TRBJ1-3; DNA: TGCGCCAGCAGCCAAAGGGGCGGCTCTGGAAACACCATATATTTT; CDR3: CASSQRGGSGNTIYF
V: TRBV7-9; size: NA; D: NA; J: TRBJ1-3; DNA: TGTGCCAGCAGCACGGAGGGGAGGAAGTGGGACACCATATATTTT; CDR3: CASSTEGRKWDTIYF
V: TRBV7-3; size: NA; D: TRBD1; J: TRBJ1-2; DNA: TGTGCCAGCAGCTCCGGGACAGGGTTCTTCTATGGCTACACCTTC; CDR3: CASSSGTGFFYGYTF
V: TRBV7-6; size: NA; D: NA; J: TRBJ1-3; DNA: TGTGCCAGCAGCGAATATAGAACAGGGAGCGTTGGAACCACCATATATTTT; CDR3: CASSEYRTGSVGTTIYF
V: TRBV5-1; size: NA; D: TRBD1; J: TRBJ2-5; DNA: TGCGCCAGCAGCTTCCCGGGACAGGGGGAGGAGACCCAGTACTTC; CDR3: CASSFPGQGEETQYF
V: TRBV30; size: NA; D: NA; J: TRBJ2-3; DNA: TGTGCCTGGAGTCTCTATGGAGGCACAGATACGCAGTATTTT; CDR3: CAWSLYGGTDTQYF
V: TRBV21-1; size: NA; D: NA; J: TRBJ2-7; DNA: TGTGCCAGCAGCAAAGTTGCCCCCCTAGCGGGTGACTCCTACGAGCAGTACTTC; CDR3: CASSKVAPLAGDSYEQYF
V: TRBV7-9; size: few; D: NA; J: TRBJ1-2; DNA: TGTGCCAGCAGCTTAGAGCGGACAGCACCTTCGGGCTACACCTTC; CDR3: CASSLERTAPSGYTF
V: TRBV5-1; size: few; D: NA; J: TRBJ2-1; DNA: TGCGCCAGCAGCTTGGGTGGACAGTCCTACAATGAGCAGTTCTTC; CDR3: CASSLGGQSYNEQFF
V: TRBV6-5; size: NA; D: NA; J: TRBJ1-1; DNA: TGCGCCAGCAGTTACGGGGGGGGTGGCACTGAAGCTTTCTTT; CDR3: CASSYGGGGTEAFF
V: TRBV11-2; size: NA; D: TRBD1; J: TRBJ1-1; DNA: TGTGCCAGCAGATGGACAGGGACTGAAGCTTTCTTT; CDR3: CASRWTGTEAFF
V: TRBV18; size: NA; D: TRBD2; J: TRBJ2-5; DNA: TGTGCCAGCTCTCTACTAGCGGTGCAAGAGACCCAGTACTTC; CDR3: CASSLLAVQETQYF
V: TRBV4-2; size: NA; D: TRBD2; J: TRBJ2-2; DNA: TGTGCCAGCAGCCCTCGGGAGGGGGGGGAGCTGTTTTTT; CDR3: CASSPREGGELFF
V: TRBV5-1; size: NA; D: NA; J: TRBJ1-4; DNA: TGCGCCAGCAGCTTGATGGGAGCCGCAACTAATGAAAAACTGTTTTTT; CDR3: CASSLMGAATNEKLFF
V: TRBV9; size: NA; D: TRBD1; J: TRBJ2-5; DNA: TGTGCCAGCAGCGTAGGGGACAGGGGGCTTGAAGAGACCCAGTACTTC; CDR3: CASSVGDRGLEETQYF
V: TRBV25-1; size: NA; D: NA; J: TRBJ1-3; DNA: TGTGCCAGCAGTGACCTCGGGGGGACGGGTGGAAACACCATATATTTT; CDR3: CASSDLGGTGGNTIYF
V: TRBV9; size: NA; D: NA; J: TRBJ2-3; DNA: TGTGCCAGCAGCGTCCCAAACGGGAGTTGGAGCACAGATACGCAGTATTTT; CDR3: CASSVPNGSWSTDTQYF
V: TRBV2; size: few; D: NA; J: TRBJ1-1; DNA: TGTGCCAGCAGCCGAGGGGGAATCCCTGAAGCTTTCTTT; CDR3: CASSRGGIPEAFF
V: TRBV5-8; size: few; D: NA; J: TRBJ1-6; DNA: TGTGCCAGCAGCGCGGGACTCGATTCACCCCTCCACTTT; CDR3: CASSAGLDSPLHF
V: TRBV5-4; size: few; D: NA; J: TRBJ2-2; DNA: TGTGCCAGCAGCTCAGAATTAAACACCGGGGAGCTGTTTTTT; CDR3: CASSSELNTGELFF
V: TRBV5-4; size: NA; D: TRBD1; J: TRBJ1-2; DNA: TGTGCCAGCAGTCGAGGACAGGCCCCCAACTATGGCTACACCTTC; CDR3: CASSRGQAPNYGYTF
V: TRBV27; size: NA; D: NA; J: TRBJ1-1; DNA: TGTGCCAGCAGTTTATTCGACAGGAGTGGCACTGAAGCTTTCTTT; CDR3: CASSLFDRSGTEAFF
V: TRBV27; size: NA; D: TRBD2; J: TRBJ2-7; DNA: TGTGCCAGCAGCCCTCCCGGGGTGGTAGCGGGCTTATACGAGCAGTACTTC; CDR3: CASSPPGVVAGLYEQYF
V: TRBV21-1; size: NA; D: NA; J: TRBJ2-3; DNA: TGTGCCAGCAGCAAAGCGGGGGGGGGCACAGATACGCAGTATTTT; CDR3: CASSKAGGGTDTQYF
V: TRBV5-4; size: NA; D: TRBD2; J: TRBJ2-3; DNA: TGTGCCAGCAGCTCCGGACTAGCGGGGGTAACAGATACGCAGTATTTT; CDR3: CASSSGLAGVTDTQYF
V: TRBV4-2; size: NA; D: NA; J: TRBJ2-3; DNA: TGTGCCAGCAGCCAACAACAGGGCGGATCTCGAGATACGCAGTATTTT; CDR3: CASSQQQGGSRDTQYF
V: TRBV30; size: NA; D: TRBD1; J: TRBJ1-1; DNA: TGTGCCTGGGACAGGGAATGGCTGCGAAACACTGAAGCTTTCTTT; CDR3: CAWDREWLRNTEAFF
V: TRBV21-1; size: NA; D: NA; J: TRBJ1-2; DNA: TGTGCCAGCAACGAACCCCCCCCAGGGGGCTATGGCTACACCTTC; CDR3: CASNEPPPGGYGYTF
V: TRBV19; size: NA; D: TRBD1; J: TRBJ1-5; DNA: TGTGCCAGTAGTATAGAGGTGAGACAGGGGAGAGGAGGCAATCAGCCCCAGCATTTT; CDR3: CASSIEVRQGRGGNQPQHF
V: TRBV6-1; size: NA; D: TRBD1; J: TRBJ1-1; DNA: TGTGCCAGCAGTCGACAGGGGAGCACTGAAGCTTTCTTT; CDR3: CASSRQGSTEAFF
V: TRBV9; size: few; D: TRBD1; J: TRBJ2-3; DNA: TGTGCCAGCAGCAGGACAGGGGCCGAGGATACGCAGTATTTT; CDR3: CASSRTGAEDTQYF
V: TRBV28; size: NA; D: NA; J: TRBJ1-2; DNA: TGTGCCAGCAGGACTGGCCCAAATAATGGCTACACCTTC; CDR3: CASRTGPNNGYTF
V: TRBV28; size: NA; D: NA; J: TRBJ2-2; DNA: TGTGCCAGCAGTTCGACCGGGGAGCTGTTTTTT; CDR3: CASSSTGELFF
V: TRBV7-2; size: NA; D: NA; J: TRBJ2-7; DNA: TGTGCCAGCACCCTGAGGGGGGGAGTGGGTTACGAGCAGTACTTC; CDR3: CASTLRGGVGYEQYF
V: TRBV6-5; size: once; D: TRBD1; J: TRBJ2-7; DNA: TGTGCCACCACAGGGGGAAGCTACGAGCAGTACTTC; CDR3: CATTGGSYEQYF
V: TRBV5-1; size: NA; D: TRBD1; J: TRBJ2-7; DNA: TGCGCCAGCAGCTCCCGACAGGGTCGATACGAGCAGTACTTC; CDR3: CASSSRQGRYEQYF
V: TRBV2; size: NA; D: NA; J: TRBJ2-7; DNA: TGTGCCAGCAGTTACTCCGAGGAAAAAGTGAGTTTCTCCTACGAGCAGTACTTC; CDR3: CASSYSEEKVSFSYEQYF
V: TRBV9; size: NA; D: TRBD1; J: TRBJ2-7; DNA: TGTGCCAGCAGCGCAAATCGGGACAGTCCTACCTACGAGCAGTACTTC; CDR3: CASSANRDSPTYEQYF
V: TRBV5-1; size: NA; D: TRBD2; J: TRBJ2-5; DNA: TGCGCCAGCAGCGCCTTTAGCGGGAGAGGATCAGAGACCCAGTACTTC; CDR3: CASSAFSGRGSETQYF
V: TRBV6-1; size: NA; D: NA; J: TRBJ2-5; DNA: TGTGCCAGCAAGGAGATGACCGGGTCCCAAGAGACCCAGTACTTC; CDR3: CASKEMTGSQETQYF
V: TRBV4-2; size: NA; D: NA; J: TRBJ1-2; DNA: TGTGCCAGCAGCCAAGAGCCCGAGGGTGGCTATGGCTACACCTTC; CDR3: CASSQEPEGGYGYTF
V: TRBV2; size: NA; D: NA; J: TRBJ1-1; DNA: TGTGCCAGCAGCGCCGTTGGGGAGGAAGCTTTCTTT; CDR3: CASSAVGEEAFF
V: TRBV7-6; size: NA; D: NA; J: TRBJ2-5; DNA: TGTGCCAGCAGCTTAGTAGAGGAAGAGACCCAGTACTTC; CDR3: CASSLVEEETQYF
V: TRBV6-1; size: once; D: NA; J: TRBJ1-5; DNA: TGTGCCAGCAGTTTGGTAGGCAATCAGCCCCAGCATTTT; CDR3: CASSLVGNQPQHF
V: TRBV5-1; size: once; D: NA; J: TRBJ2-2; DNA: TGCGCCAGCAGCTTGCCCCGCGGCACCGGGGAGCTGTTTTTT; CDR3: CASSLPRGTGELFF
V: TRBV5-1; size: NA; D: NA; J: TRBJ1-6; DNA: TGCGCCAGCAGCTTGGCGGGGTTAGGTAATTCACCCCTCCACTTT; CDR3: CASSLAGLGNSPLHF
V: TRBV5-1; size: NA; D: TRBD1; J: TRBJ2-1; DNA: TGCGCCAGCAGCTTGGGGGGGGACAGGGCCGATGAGCAGTTCTTC; CDR3: CASSLGGDRADEQFF
V: TRBV5-1; size: NA; D: NA; J: TRBJ2-7; DNA: TGCGCCAGCAGCTTGCGACAGGTGGGGAACTACGAGCAGTACTTC; CDR3: CASSLRQVGNYEQYF
V: TRBV9; size: few; D: TRBD1; J: TRBJ1-1; DNA: TGTGCCAGCAGCGCGTTGGCCGGGACAGGTCGTCCTGAAGCTTTCTTT; CDR3: CASSALAGTGRPEAFF
V: TRBV9; size: NA; D: NA; J: TRBJ1-3; DNA: TGTGCCAGCAGCGTAGAGCCTGGAAACACCATATATTTT; CDR3: CASSVEPGNTIYF
V: TRBV7-6; size: NA; D: TRBD2; J: TRBJ2-7; DNA: TGTGCCAGCAGCTTGGAGACTAGCCCCTACGAGCAGTACTTC; CDR3: CASSLETSPYEQYF
V: TRBV29-1; size: once; D: NA; J: TRBJ1-4; DNA: TGCAGCGCCCGGACAAGAGGTGAAAAACTGTTTTTT; CDR3: CSARTRGEKLFF
V: TRBV6-4; size: NA; D: NA; J: TRBJ2-7; DNA: TGTGCCAGCAGGACCGGGACTCCATCCTACGAGCAGTACTTC; CDR3: CASRTGTPSYEQYF
V: TRBV7-7; size: NA; D: NA; J: TRBJ2-1; DNA: TGTGCTAGCAGCTTAGGAGGGACTCGCTACAATGAGCAGTTCTTC; CDR3: CASSLGGTRYNEQFF
V: TRBV28; size: NA; D: TRBD1; J: TRBJ2-5; DNA: TGTGCCAGCAGTTGGGGACAGGGGTCTGAGGAGACCCAGTACTTC; CDR3: CASSWGQGSEETQYF
V: TRBV28; size: few; D: NA; J: TRBJ1-1; DNA: TGTGCCAGCAGAGGGCGACAGGAGTCCCATAGTCAGGCTTTCTTT; CDR3: CASRGRQESHSQAFF
V: TRBV7-9; size: once; D: NA; J: TRBJ1-1; DNA: TGTGCCAGCAGACTTACAGGGTCCGAAGCTTTCTTT; CDR3: CASRLTGSEAFF
V: TRBV6-5; size: NA; D: NA; J: TRBJ2-7; DNA: TGTGCCAGCACCCTTAACTACGAGCAGTACTTC; CDR3: CASTLNYEQYF